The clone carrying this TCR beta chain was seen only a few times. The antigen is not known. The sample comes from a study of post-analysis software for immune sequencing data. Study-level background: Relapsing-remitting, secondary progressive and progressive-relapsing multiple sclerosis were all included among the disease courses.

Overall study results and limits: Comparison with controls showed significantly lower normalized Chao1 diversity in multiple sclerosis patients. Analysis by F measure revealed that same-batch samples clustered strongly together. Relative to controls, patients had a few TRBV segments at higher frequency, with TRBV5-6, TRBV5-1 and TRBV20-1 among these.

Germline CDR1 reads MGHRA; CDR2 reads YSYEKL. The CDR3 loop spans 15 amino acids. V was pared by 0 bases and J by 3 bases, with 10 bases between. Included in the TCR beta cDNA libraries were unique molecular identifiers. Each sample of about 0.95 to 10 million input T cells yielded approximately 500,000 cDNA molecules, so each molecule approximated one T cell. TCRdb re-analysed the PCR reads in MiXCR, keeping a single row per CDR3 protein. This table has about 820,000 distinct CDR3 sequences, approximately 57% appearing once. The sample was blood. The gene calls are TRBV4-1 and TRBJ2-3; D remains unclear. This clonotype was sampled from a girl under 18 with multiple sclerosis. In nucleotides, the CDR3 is TGCGCCAGCAGCCAAGATGGCCCCACGACAGATACGCAGTATTTT. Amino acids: CASSQDGPTTDTQYF.